These 3 T cell receptor beta chains were sequenced from one sample in a study of blood T cells in healthy people across ages. Primers used in a second PCR of about 7 to 12 cycles were a sample-barcoded 5' primer and a J-beta primer mix. TCRdb reanalysed the 5' RACE reads using MiXCR and keeps one entry per CDR3 protein. The sample shows fewer than 800,000 distinct CDR3 sequences, around 25% of them seen only once. The sample was also reused in another study, on T cells of mothers and their children.

The specimen sequenced was blood. The source is a boy aged 5-17 years in good health.

This clonotype was detected only a few times. The CDR3 region has the DNA TGTGCCAGCAGCACCGCTAGCGGGAGAAGTCATGAGCAGTTCTTC. It specifies CASSTASGRSHEQFF. The chain couples TRBV9 to TRBJ2-1; TRBD2 aligns across 10 bases. Trimming removed 4 bases from V and 8 bases from J; junction bases left unmatched: 9. The CDR3 totals 15 residues. CDR1 and CDR2 from the germline V gene are SGDLS and YYNGEE.

This clonotype was seen a few times. This rearrangement joins TRBV3-1 to TRBJ2-2; TRBD1 aligns across 10 bases. CDR1 is LGHDT and CDR2 is YNNKEL in the germline V gene (reference sequence). Trimming took 1 base from V and 5 from J; bases not matched to a gene: 4. The CDR3 is made up of 16 amino acids. The CDR3 DNA reads TGTGCCAGCAGCCAAGTGACAGGGGGCGCAACCGGGGAGCTGTTTTTT. Translated: CASSQVTGGATGELFF.

The chain joins TRBV7-2 to TRBJ2-7; 7 bases align to TRBD1. CDR3 length: 15 residues. Trimming at V came to 5 bases and at J to 2 bases, leaving 9 bases not matched to a gene. Germline V lookup: CDR1 SGHTA, CDR2 FQGNSA. CDR3 nucleotides: TGTGCCAGCAGCGCAAACCGGGACAGAACCTACGAGCAGTACTTC. Translation gives CASSANRDRTYEQYF.